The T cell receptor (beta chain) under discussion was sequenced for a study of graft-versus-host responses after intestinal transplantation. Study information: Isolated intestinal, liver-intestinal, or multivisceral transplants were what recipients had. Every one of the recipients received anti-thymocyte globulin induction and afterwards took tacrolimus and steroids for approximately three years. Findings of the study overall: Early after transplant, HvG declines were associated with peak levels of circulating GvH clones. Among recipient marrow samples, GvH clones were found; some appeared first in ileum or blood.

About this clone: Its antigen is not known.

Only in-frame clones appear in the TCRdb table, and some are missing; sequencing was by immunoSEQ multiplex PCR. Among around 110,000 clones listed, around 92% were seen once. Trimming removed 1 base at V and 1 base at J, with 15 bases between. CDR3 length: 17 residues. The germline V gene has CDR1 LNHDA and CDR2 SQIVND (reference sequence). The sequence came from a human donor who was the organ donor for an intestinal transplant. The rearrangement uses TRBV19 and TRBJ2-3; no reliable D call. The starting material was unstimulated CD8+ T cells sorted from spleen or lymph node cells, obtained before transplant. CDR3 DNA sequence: TGTGCCAGTAGTATAGGCGATAGCCGGTATGGCACAGATACGCAGTATTTT. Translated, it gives CASSIGDSRYGTDTQYF.